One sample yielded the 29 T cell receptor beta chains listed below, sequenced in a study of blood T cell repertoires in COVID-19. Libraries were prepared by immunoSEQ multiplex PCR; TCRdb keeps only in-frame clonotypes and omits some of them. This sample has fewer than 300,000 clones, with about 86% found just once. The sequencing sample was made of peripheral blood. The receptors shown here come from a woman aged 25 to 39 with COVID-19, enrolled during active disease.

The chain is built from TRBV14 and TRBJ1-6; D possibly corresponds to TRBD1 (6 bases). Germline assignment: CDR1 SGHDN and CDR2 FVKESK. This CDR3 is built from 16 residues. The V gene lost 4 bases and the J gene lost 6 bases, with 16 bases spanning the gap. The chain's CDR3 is CASSRDNRVPNSPLHF. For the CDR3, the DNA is TGTGCCAGCAGCCGAGATAACAGGGTACCTAATTCACCCCTCCACTTT.

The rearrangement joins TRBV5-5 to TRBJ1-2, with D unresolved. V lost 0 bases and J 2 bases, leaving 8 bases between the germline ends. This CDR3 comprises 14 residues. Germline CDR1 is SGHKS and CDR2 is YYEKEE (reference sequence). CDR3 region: CASSLVAENYGYTF. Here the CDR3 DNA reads TGTGCCAGCAGCTTGGTTGCTGAGAACTATGGCTACACCTTC.

CDR3: CASGPFRVSSYEQYF. The DNA of the CDR3 is TGTGCCAGCGGACCATTCAGGGTAAGCTCCTACGAGCAGTACTTC. The rearrangement uses TRBV2 and TRBJ2-7, with D maybe TRBD1 (5 bases). This CDR3 has 15 residues. In germline, CDR1 is SNHLY, CDR2 FYNNEI. V lost 8 bases and J 0 bases, leaving 17 bases between the germline ends.

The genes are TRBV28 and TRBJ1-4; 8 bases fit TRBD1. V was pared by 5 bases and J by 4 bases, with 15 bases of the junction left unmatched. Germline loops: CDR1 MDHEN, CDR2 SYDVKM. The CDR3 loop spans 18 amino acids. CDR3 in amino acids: CASSSLLTGTGNNEKLFF. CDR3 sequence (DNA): TGTGCCAGCAGTAGTTTGCTAACCGGGACAGGAAATAATGAAAAACTGTTTTTT.

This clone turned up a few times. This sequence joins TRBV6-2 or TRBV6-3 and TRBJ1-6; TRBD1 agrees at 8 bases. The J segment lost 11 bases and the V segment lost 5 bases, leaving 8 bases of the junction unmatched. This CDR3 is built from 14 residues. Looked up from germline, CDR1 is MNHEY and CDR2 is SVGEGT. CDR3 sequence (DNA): TGTGCCAGCAGTACCTGGACAGGGACTACACCCCTCCACTTT. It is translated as CASSTWTGTTPLHF.

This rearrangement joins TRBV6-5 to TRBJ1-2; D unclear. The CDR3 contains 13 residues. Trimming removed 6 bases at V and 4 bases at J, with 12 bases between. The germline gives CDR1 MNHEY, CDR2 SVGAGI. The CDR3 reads CASSNSKLYGYTF. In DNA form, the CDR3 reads TGTGCCAGCAGCAACAGCAAACTCTATGGCTACACCTTC.

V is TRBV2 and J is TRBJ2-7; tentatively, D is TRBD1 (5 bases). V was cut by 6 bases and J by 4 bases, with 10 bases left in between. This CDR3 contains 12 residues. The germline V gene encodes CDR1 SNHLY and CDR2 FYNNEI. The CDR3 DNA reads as TGTGCCAGCAGCCAGGGCCGGTACGAGCAGTACTTC. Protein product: CASSQGRYEQYF.

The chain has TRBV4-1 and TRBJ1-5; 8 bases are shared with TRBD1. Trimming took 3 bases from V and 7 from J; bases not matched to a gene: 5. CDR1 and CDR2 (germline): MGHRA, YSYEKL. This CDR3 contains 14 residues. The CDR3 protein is CASSHQGADQPQHF. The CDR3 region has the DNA TGCGCCAGCAGCCACCAGGGGGCGGACCAGCCCCAGCATTTT.

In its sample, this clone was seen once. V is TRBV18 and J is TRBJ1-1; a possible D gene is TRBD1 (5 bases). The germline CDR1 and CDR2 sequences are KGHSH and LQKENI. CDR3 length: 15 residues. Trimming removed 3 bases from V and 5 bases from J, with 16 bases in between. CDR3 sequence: CASSPLEGRGTEAFF. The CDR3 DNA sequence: TGTGCCAGCTCACCCCTCGAAGGACGGGGGACTGAAGCTTTCTTT.

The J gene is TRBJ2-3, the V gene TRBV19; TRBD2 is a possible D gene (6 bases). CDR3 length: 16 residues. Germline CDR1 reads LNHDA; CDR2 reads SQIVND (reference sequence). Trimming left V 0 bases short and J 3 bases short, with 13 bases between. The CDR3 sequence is CASSIDAGLRTDTQYF. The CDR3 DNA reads TGTGCCAGTAGTATAGACGCGGGACTGAGAACAGATACGCAGTATTTT.

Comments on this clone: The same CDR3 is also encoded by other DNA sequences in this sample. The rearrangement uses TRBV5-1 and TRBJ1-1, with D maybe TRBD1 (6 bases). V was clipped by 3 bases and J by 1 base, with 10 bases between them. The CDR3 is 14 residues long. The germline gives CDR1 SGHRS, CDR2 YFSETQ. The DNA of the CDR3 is TGCGCCAGCAGCTCCGGACAGCCGAACACTGAAGCTTTCTTT. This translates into CASSSGQPNTEAFF.

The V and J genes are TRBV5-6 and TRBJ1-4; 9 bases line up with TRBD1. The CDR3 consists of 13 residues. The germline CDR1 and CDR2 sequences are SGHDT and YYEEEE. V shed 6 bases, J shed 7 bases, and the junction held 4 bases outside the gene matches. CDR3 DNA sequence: TGTGCCAGCACGGGACAGGGAGTTGAAAAACTGTTTTTT. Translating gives CASTGQGVEKLFF.

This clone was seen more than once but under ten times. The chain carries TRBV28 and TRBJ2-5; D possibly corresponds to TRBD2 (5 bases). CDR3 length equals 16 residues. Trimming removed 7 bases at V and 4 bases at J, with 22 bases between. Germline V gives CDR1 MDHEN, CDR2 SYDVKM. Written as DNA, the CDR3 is TGTGCCAGCACACTTGGAGGTGGGCAGAGCTTAGAGACCCAGTACTTC. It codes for CASTLGGGQSLETQYF.

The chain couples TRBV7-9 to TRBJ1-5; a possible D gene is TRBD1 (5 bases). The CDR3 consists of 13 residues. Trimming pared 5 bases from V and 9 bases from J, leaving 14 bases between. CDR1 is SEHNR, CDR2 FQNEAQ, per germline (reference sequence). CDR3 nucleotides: TGTGCCAGCAGCCGAGACAGTTCCTGGCCCCAGCATTTT. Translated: CASSRDSSWPQHF.

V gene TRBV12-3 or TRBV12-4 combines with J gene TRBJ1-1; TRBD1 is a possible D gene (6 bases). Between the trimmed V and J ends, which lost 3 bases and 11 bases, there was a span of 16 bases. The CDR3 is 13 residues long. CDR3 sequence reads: CASSFSTGIMAFF. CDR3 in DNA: TGTGCCAGCAGTTTCTCGACAGGTATTATGGCTTTCTTT.

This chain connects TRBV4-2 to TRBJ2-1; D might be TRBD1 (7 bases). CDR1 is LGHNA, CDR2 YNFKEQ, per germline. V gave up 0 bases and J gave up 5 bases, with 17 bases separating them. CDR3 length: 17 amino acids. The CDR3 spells CASSQDAQGDFNNEQFF. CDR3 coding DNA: TGTGCCAGCAGCCAAGATGCCCAGGGGGACTTTAACAATGAGCAGTTCTTC.

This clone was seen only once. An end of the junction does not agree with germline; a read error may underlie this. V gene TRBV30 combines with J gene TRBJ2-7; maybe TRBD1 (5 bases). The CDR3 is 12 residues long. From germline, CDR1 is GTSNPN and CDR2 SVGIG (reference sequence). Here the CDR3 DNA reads TGTGCCTGGAGCGAAAACCTCCAGGGCAAAAACTTC. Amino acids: CAWSENLQGKNF.

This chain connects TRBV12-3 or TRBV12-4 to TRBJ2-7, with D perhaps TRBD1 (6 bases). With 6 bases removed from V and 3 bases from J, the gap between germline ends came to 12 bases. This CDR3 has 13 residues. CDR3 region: CASRHQGFYEQYF. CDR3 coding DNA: TGTGCCAGCAGGCACCAGGGGTTCTACGAGCAGTACTTC.

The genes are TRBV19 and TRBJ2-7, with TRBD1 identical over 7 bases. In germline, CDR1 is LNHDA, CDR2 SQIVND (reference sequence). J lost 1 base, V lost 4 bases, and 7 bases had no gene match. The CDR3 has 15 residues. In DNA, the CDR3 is TGTGCCAGTAGTACTTCCGGGACAGCTTCCTACGAGCAGTACTTC. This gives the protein CASSTSGTASYEQYF. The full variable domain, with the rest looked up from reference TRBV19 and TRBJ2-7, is DGGITQSPKYLFRKEGQNVTLSCEQNLNHDAMYWYRQDPGQGLRLIYYSQIVNDFQKGDIAEGYSVSREKKESFPLTVTSAQKNPTAFYLCASSTSGTASYEQYFGPGTRLTVT.

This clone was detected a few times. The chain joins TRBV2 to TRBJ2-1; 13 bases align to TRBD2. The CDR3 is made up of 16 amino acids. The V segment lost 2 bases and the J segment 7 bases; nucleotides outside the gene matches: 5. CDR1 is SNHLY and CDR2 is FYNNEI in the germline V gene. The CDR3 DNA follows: TGTGCCAGCAGTGAATCCACGACTAGCGGGGGGAATGAGCAGTTCTTC. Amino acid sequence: CASSESTTSGGNEQFF.

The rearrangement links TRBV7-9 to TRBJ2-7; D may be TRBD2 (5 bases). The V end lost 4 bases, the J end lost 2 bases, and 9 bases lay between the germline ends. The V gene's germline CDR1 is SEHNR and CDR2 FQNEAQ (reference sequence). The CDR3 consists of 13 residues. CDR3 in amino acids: CASSSGGTYEQYF. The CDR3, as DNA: TGTGCCAGCAGCTCCGGAGGTACCTACGAGCAGTACTTC.

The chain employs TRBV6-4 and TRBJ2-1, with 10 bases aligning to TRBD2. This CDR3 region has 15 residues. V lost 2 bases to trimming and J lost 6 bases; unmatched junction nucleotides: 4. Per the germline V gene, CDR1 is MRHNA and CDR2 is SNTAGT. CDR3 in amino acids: CASSDPGLAFNEQFF. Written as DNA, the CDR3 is TGTGCCAGCAGTGACCCGGGACTAGCGTTCAATGAGCAGTTCTTC.

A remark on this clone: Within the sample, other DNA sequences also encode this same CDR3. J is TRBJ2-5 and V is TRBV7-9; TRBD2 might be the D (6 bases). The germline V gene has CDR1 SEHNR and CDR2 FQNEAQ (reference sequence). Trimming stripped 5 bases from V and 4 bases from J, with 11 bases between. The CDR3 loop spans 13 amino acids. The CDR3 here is CASSPRRGETQYF. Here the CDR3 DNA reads TGTGCCAGCAGCCCCCGGCGGGGAGAGACCCAGTACTTC. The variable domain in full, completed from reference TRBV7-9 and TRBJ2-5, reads DTGVSQNPRHKITKRGQNVTFRCDPISEHNRLYWYRQTLGQGPEFLTYFQNEAQLEKSRLLSDRFSAERPKGSFSTLEIQRTEQGDSAMYLCASSPRRGETQYFGPGTRLLVL.

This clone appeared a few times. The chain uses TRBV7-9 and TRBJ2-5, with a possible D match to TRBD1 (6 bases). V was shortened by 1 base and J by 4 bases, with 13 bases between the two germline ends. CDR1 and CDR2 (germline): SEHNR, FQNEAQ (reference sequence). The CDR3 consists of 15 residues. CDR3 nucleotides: TGTGCCAGCAGCTTAGGGGCAGGGGCGCGAGAGACCCAGTACTTC. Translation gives CASSLGAGARETQYF.

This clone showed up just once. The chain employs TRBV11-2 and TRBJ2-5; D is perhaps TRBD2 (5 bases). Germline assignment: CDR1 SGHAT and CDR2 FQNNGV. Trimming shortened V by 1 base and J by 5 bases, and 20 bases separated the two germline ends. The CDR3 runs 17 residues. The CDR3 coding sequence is TGTGCCAGCAGCTTAGTGGACCTCCGAGGGTCATCGGAGACCCAGTACTTC. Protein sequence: CASSLVDLRGSSETQYF.

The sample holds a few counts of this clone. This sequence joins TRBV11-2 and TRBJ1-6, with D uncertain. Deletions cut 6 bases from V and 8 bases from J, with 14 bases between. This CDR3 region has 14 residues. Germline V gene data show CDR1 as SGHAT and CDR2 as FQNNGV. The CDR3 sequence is CASRGWQADSPLHF. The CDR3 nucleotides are TGTGCCAGCAGGGGTTGGCAGGCTGATTCACCCCTCCACTTT.

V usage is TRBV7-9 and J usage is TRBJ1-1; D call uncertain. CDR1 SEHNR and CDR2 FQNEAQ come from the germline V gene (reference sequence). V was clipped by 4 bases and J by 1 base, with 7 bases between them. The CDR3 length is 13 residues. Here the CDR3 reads CASSSQENTEAFF. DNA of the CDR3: TGTGCCAGCAGCTCTCAGGAGAACACTGAAGCTTTCTTT.

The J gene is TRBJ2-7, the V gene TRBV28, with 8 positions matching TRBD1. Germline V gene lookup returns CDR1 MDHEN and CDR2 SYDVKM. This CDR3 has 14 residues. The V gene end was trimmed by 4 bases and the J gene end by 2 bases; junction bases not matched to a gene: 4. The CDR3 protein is CASSSYRGTYEQYF. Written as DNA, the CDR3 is TGTGCCAGCAGTTCATACAGGGGGACCTACGAGCAGTACTTC. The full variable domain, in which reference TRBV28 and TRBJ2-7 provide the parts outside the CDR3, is DVKVTQSSRYLVKRTGEKVFLECVQDMDHENMFWYRQDPGLGLRLIYFSYDVKMKEKGDIPEGYSVSREKKERFSLILESASTNQTSMYLCASSSYRGTYEQYFGPGTRLTVT.

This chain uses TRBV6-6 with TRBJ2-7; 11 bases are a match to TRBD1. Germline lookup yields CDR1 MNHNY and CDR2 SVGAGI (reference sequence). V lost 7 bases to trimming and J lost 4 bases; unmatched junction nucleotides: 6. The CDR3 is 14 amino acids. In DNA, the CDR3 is TGTGCCAGCACGCGGGACAGGGGGACTTACGAGCAGTACTTC. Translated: CASTRDRGTYEQYF.